Sequencing of this T cell receptor beta chain was carried out in a study of shared clonotypes between healthy human individuals. Overall study results and limits: Shared clonotypes across all four donors exceeded non-shared ones in generation probability.

Each cell subset's genomic DNA was divided evenly among several immunoSEQ plates. As handled by the study authors: Filtering of immunoSEQ junctional sequences could not match full-length read filtering. Some clones are missing from TCRdb's copy, which holds only in-frame ones; the method was immunoSEQ multiplex PCR. The DNA gave D and trimming, while V, J and clone size come from that table. This table has around 750,000 clones, around 67% appearing once. Worth noting for this clone: The antigen remains unidentified.

The V gene's germline CDR1 is MDHEN and CDR2 SYDVKM. Trimming took off 2 bases at V and 7 bases at J, with 11 bases between the two ends. The CDR3 loop spans 13 amino acids. The chain has TRBV28 and TRBJ1-1; possible D gene TRBD1, 5 bases. The specimen sequenced was memory CD4+ T cells sorted from blood. Subset given: CD45RA-negative fraction. The source of this sequence is a woman in her 30s in good health. CDR3 sequence reads: CASSLPGTYEAFF. The CDR3, as DNA: TGTGCCAGCAGTTTACCCGGGACCTATGAAGCTTTCTTT.